Following are 19 T cell receptor beta chains from one sample sequenced in a study of cytomegalovirus exposure and HLA in healthy donors listed by TCRdb under 2017. The library was made by the immunoSEQ multiplex PCR assay. The multiplex PCR relied on a mix of 60 forward primers for TCR Vbeta segments and 13 reverse primers for TCR Jbeta segments. TCRdb obtained this table from immuneACCESS and retained in-frame rearrangements with V and J assigned. These tables miss some clones; where compared with another copy, unresolved V genes account for less than half of the shortfall, and the remainder is unexplained. Across this sample there are under 140,000 clones, with 76% seen only once. The leading ten clones occupy over 10% of the sample. Sequenced: PBMCs. These receptors originate from a man aged 30 to 39 in good health and CMV-seropositive.

This clone was counted a few times. CDR3 DNA: TGCGCCAGCAGCTTGGACGGAGGGGATGCTAACTATGGCTACACCTTC. This codes for CASSLDGGDANYGYTF. V gene TRBV5-1 combines with J gene TRBJ1-2; a possible D gene is TRBD1 (5 bases). This CDR3 has 16 residues. Germline values: CDR1 SGHRS, CDR2 YFSETQ. The V end lost 0 bases, the J end lost 0 bases, and 12 bases lay between the germline ends.

The chain joins TRBV2 to TRBJ2-6; D unclear. In germline, CDR1 is SNHLY, CDR2 FYNNEI. The CDR3 has 14 amino acids. Trimming stripped 4 bases from V and 4 bases from J, with 8 bases between. CDR3 bases: TGTGCCAGCAGTGTCGTGGAGGGGGCCAACGTCCTGACTTTC. It translates to CASSVVEGANVLTF.

V and J are TRBV19 and TRBJ1-1; no definite D call. The V and J ends lost 3 bases and 2 bases respectively, with 4 bases between them. The CDR3 contains 12 residues. The V gene's germline CDR1 is LNHDA and CDR2 SQIVND (reference sequence). The CDR3 loop reads CASSMGNTEAFF. The CDR3 coding sequence is TGTGCCAGTAGTATGGGCAACACTGAAGCTTTCTTT.

V gene TRBV7-3 combines with J gene TRBJ2-3, with 7 bases that match TRBD2. Trimming removed 1 base from V and 4 bases from J; junction bases left unmatched: 5. The CDR3 has 15 amino acids. Germline V CDR1 and CDR2: SGHTA, FQGTGA. CDR3 nucleotides: TGTGCCAGCAGCTTAAAGAGCGGGGAGGCAGATACGCAGTATTTT. Amino acid sequence: CASSLKSGEADTQYF.

The rearrangement joins TRBV7-2 to TRBJ2-5, with D possibly matching TRBD2 (6 bases). Germline assignment: CDR1 SGHTA and CDR2 FQGNSA. CDR3 size: 14 residues. V lost 2 bases and J 3 bases, leaving 10 bases between the germline ends. This CDR3 reads CASSLWAGKETQYF. CDR3 DNA: TGTGCCAGCAGCTTATGGGCGGGAAAAGAGACCCAGTACTTC. The full variable domain, its missing parts supplied by reference TRBV7-2 and TRBJ2-5, is GAGVSQSPSNKVTEKGKDVELRCDPISGHTALYWYRQSLGQGLEFLIYFQGNSAPDKSGLPSDRFSAERTGGSVSTLTIQRTQQEDSAVYLCASSLWAGKETQYFGPGTRLLVL.

The chain joins TRBV4-3 to TRBJ2-1, with 7 bases that match TRBD2. V lost 4 bases to trimming and J lost 2 bases; unmatched junction nucleotides: 5. Germline V gives CDR1 LGHNA, CDR2 YSLEER. The CDR3 is 15 amino acids. This CDR3 reads CASSLGLGAYNEQFF. For the CDR3, the DNA is TGCGCCAGCAGCCTTGGACTAGGCGCCTACAATGAGCAGTTCTTC.

This clone was observed a few times. This chain links TRBV18 with TRBJ2-7, with a possible D match to TRBD2 (5 bases). The CDR3 runs to 17 residues. CDR1 is KGHSH, CDR2 LQKENI, per germline. Trimming removed 2 bases from V and 2 bases from J, with 19 bases in between. CDR3 DNA sequence: TGTGCCAGCTCACCAACGACATGGCAGACTACACCCTACGAGCAGTACTTC. Protein sequence: CASSPTTWQTTPYEQYF.

V and J are TRBV10-3 and TRBJ2-7, with 10 positions matching TRBD2. The V gene's germline CDR1 is ENHRY and CDR2 SYGVKD. The CDR3 totals 13 residues. The V segment lost 11 bases and the J segment 5 bases; nucleotides outside the gene matches: 9. The chain's CDR3 is CAAAGGPRDEQYF. In DNA, the CDR3 is TGTGCCGCAGCGGGGGGGCCTAGGGACGAGCAGTACTTC.

The rearrangement links TRBV9 to TRBJ1-2; D not certain. Per the germline V gene, CDR1 is SGDLS and CDR2 is YYNGEE. Deletions cut 3 bases from V and 2 bases from J, with 23 bases between. The CDR3 spans 18 residues. The CDR3 DNA is TGTGCCAGCAGCGGAACTAGAGGCGTGGGGAGGGCCAACTATGGCTACACCTTC. It encodes CASSGTRGVGRANYGYTF.

The V call is TRBV2, the J call TRBJ1-1; TRBD1 is a possible D gene (6 bases). V was pared by 8 bases and J by 0 bases, with 19 bases between. Germline CDR1 SNHLY, CDR2 FYNNEI. CDR3 size: 16 residues. The DNA of the CDR3 is TGTGCCAGCCCCGACAGGTCCTTGAGCATGAACACTGAAGCTTTCTTT. Its translation: CASPDRSLSMNTEAFF.

V gene TRBV9 combines with J gene TRBJ1-6; D is uncertain. Germline CDR1 is SGDLS and CDR2 is YYNGEE. V was clipped by 0 bases and J by 7 bases, with 11 bases between them. This CDR3 has 15 residues. CDR3 bases: TGTGCCAGCAGCGTAGATCCCCTGAGCAATTCACCCCTCCACTTT. It yields the protein CASSVDPLSNSPLHF.

Here the CDR3 reads CAITRPGNTIYF. CDR3 bases: TGTGCCATCACCCGTCCTGGAAACACCATATATTTT. V usage is TRBV10-3 and J usage is TRBJ1-3; no reliable D call. V was cut by 7 bases and J by 2 bases, with 6 bases left in between. The germline V gene has CDR1 ENHRY and CDR2 SYGVKD. This CDR3 is 12 amino acids long.

This clone was observed a handful of times. The chain has TRBV5-6 and TRBJ2-7; 7 nucleotides agree with TRBD2. The trim removed 3 bases at V and 1 base at J, leaving 10 bases unmatched. Germline values: CDR1 SGHDT, CDR2 YYEEEE. The CDR3 consists of 16 residues. CDR3 protein: CASSWGLTGGSYEQYF. The CDR3 DNA reads TGTGCCAGCAGCTGGGGTCTAACGGGGGGTTCCTACGAGCAGTACTTC.

The V call is TRBV5-8, the J call TRBJ2-2, with D uncertain. Per germline, CDR1 SGHTS and CDR2 YDEGEE. CDR3 size: 13 residues. V was cut by 4 bases and J by 2 bases, with 6 bases left in between. DNA for the CDR3: TGTGCCAGCAGCGCGTCTAACACCGGGGAGCTGTTTTTT. Residues: CASSASNTGELFF.

The V gene is TRBV6-4, the J gene TRBJ1-4, with TRBD1 identical over 8 bases. Trimming cost V 3 bases and J 7 bases; bases outside gene matches: 4. In germline, CDR1 is MRHNA, CDR2 SNTAGT. The CDR3 covers 14 residues. The CDR3 reads CASSERQGAEKLFF. The DNA of the CDR3 is TGTGCCAGCAGTGAGCGGCAGGGGGCTGAAAAACTGTTTTTT.

This clone was observed once. This sequence joins TRBV20-1 and TRBJ2-7; unclear D gene. Between the trimmed V and J ends, which lost 7 bases and 2 bases, there was a span of 6 bases. This CDR3 has 10 residues. Germline V gene lookup returns CDR1 DFQATT and CDR2 SNEGSKA (reference sequence). The DNA for the CDR3 is TGCAGTGGTGAGGCCTACGAGCAGTACTTC. Residues: CSGEAYEQYF.

V is TRBV6-1 and J is TRBJ2-3, with 9 bases fitting TRBD1. Germline CDR1 is MNHNS and CDR2 is SASEGT. The CDR3 spans 15 residues. With 4 bases clipped from V and 4 bases from J, the junction kept 6 bases outside the gene matches. CDR3 DNA: TGTGCCAGCAGTGGGGAAACAGGGGGCTCAGATACGCAGTATTTT. Amino acid sequence: CASSGETGGSDTQYF.

The chain is built from TRBV18 and TRBJ1-1; no clear D. Germline loops: CDR1 KGHSH, CDR2 LQKENI. Trimming cost V 2 bases and J 2 bases, with 6 bases left between them. CDR3 length equals 13 residues. CDR3 in DNA: TGTGCCAGCTCACCAGGCTCCAACACTGAAGCTTTCTTT. Protein sequence: CASSPGSNTEAFF. The variable domain in full, with the rest retrieved from reference TRBV18 and TRBJ1-1, is NAGVMQNPRHLVRRRGQEARLRCSPMKGHSHVYWYRQLPEEGLKFMVYLQKENIIDESGMPKERFSAEFPKEGPSILRIQQVVRGDSAAYFCASSPGSNTEAFFGQGTRLTVV.

The chain employs TRBV28 and TRBJ2-7; TRBD2 is a possible D gene (5 bases). Germline-derived CDR1 and CDR2 are MDHEN and SYDVKM. This CDR3 region has 13 residues. V dropped 6 bases and J dropped 2 bases, with 11 bases sitting between them. The CDR3 sequence is CASRLDSAYEQYF. The CDR3 DNA is TGTGCCAGCAGACTGGACTCAGCCTACGAGCAGTACTTC.